Listed below are T cell receptor beta chains from one sample, sequenced in a study of siplizumab effects on memory and regulatory T cells. Measured with immunoSEQ multiplex PCR; TCRdb has only the in-frame clones, and not every one. The sample shows 100,000 to 120,000 clones, 92% of them seen only once. Specimen: CD4+ T cells sorted from blood. These receptors all come from a human donor in good health. CDR3s leave out the opening cysteine and the closing phenylalanine or tryptophan. The D gene is left open where the match is weak.

j_gene,d_gene,v_gene,CDR3aa
TRBJ2-7,-,TRBV6-4,ASSGNFRDGETYEQY
TRBJ1-3,-,TRBV7-9,ATEKGGDSGNTIY
TRBJ1-1,-,TRBV5-8,ASSAGAGVLMNTEAF
TRBJ2-3,-,TRBV10-3,AISVAGTDTQY
-,-,TRBV18,ASSSNSGELF
TRBJ2-5,TRBD1,TRBV5-1,ASSSGTAQETQY
TRBJ2-7,-,TRBV7-9,ASSHGRGSTYEQY
TRBJ1-5,-,TRBV6-1,ASTPLKQGFQPQH
TRBJ2-7,-,TRBV6-1,ASIRGDYEQY
TRBJ2-7,-,TRBV7-2,ASSLVGPLPSYEQY
TRBJ2-1,-,TRBV25-1,ASSLLSGYNEQF
TRBJ1-2,TRBD1,TRBV11-2,ASSPASTGGFYGYT
TRBJ2-1,-,TRBV27,ASSSLRYSRTNEQF
TRBJ1-1,TRBD1,TRBV5-4,ASSPDRAREAF
TRBJ2-2,TRBD2,TRBV7-9,ASSFSGTSATGELF
TRBJ1-3,TRBD1,TRBV10-3,AAQGAQGNTIY